The 11 T cell receptor beta chains below were found in one sample sequenced in a study of T cell responses to AZD1222 COVID-19 vaccine. Only in-frame clones appear in the TCRdb table, and some are missing; sequencing was by immunoSEQ multiplex PCR. In the table there are tens of thousands of clones, roughly four fifths of which are singletons. The sample in question was peripheral blood, obtained 28 days after the second AZD1222 dose. The receptor set was obtained from an adult who received the AZD1222 COVID-19 vaccine.

This sequence joins TRBV9 and TRBJ2-5, with 8 nucleotides matching TRBD1. Per germline, CDR1 SGDLS and CDR2 YYNGEE. The CDR3 loop spans 15 amino acids. V shed 3 bases, J shed 1 base, and the junction held 5 bases outside the gene matches. In DNA form, the CDR3 reads TGTGCCAGCAGCGCTAGGACAGGGTTCCAAGAGACCCAGTACTTC. It specifies CASSARTGFQETQYF.

V is TRBV2 and J is TRBJ1-6; TRBD1 matches 8 bases. The CDR3 length is 15 residues. Trimming removed 9 bases from V and 12 bases from J; junction bases left unmatched: 16. Germline lookup yields CDR1 SNHLY and CDR2 FYNNEI. The CDR3 region is CASTTRAAGGVPLHF. In nucleotides, the CDR3 is TGTGCCAGTACTACACGGGCGGCAGGGGGCGTACCCCTCCACTTT.

The rearrangement links TRBV20-1 to TRBJ1-1; D unresolved. Germline V gene lookup returns CDR1 DFQATT and CDR2 SNEGSKA (reference sequence). The V and J ends lost 3 bases and 3 bases respectively, with 20 bases between them. The CDR3 extends over 16 amino acids. The chain's CDR3 is CSASSAFHLRDTEAFF. In nucleotides, the CDR3 is TGCAGTGCTAGTAGTGCTTTCCACCTAAGGGACACTGAAGCTTTCTTT.

This clone came up a few times. The chain employs TRBV2 and TRBJ2-3; perhaps TRBD2 as D (6 bases). V was shortened by 4 bases and J by 4 bases, with 15 bases between the two germline ends. The germline gives CDR1 SNHLY, CDR2 FYNNEI. There are 15 residues in the CDR3. CDR3 DNA: TGTGCCAGCAGTGGGGGGACTCGGGCGGCAGATACGCAGTATTTT. Translation gives CASSGGTRAADTQYF.

About this clone: In the same sample, other DNA sequences code for this CDR3. This chain connects TRBV19 to TRBJ1-2; D is ambiguous. V lost 2 bases and J 4 bases, leaving 5 bases between the germline ends. Germline CDR1 LNHDA, CDR2 SQIVND (reference sequence). This CDR3 has 12 residues. In DNA, the CDR3 is TGTGCCAGTAGTATATCGGTCTATGGCTACACCTTC. This sequence encodes CASSISVYGYTF.

The chain has TRBV2 and TRBJ2-3; 7 bases are a match to TRBD1. The J segment lost 0 bases and the V segment lost 6 bases, leaving 3 bases of the junction unmatched. The CDR3 is 14 amino acids. Germline V gives CDR1 SNHLY, CDR2 FYNNEI. The CDR3 nucleotides are TGTGCCAGCAGAGGGACAGCAAGCACAGATACGCAGTATTTT. This sequence encodes CASRGTASTDTQYF.

DNA for the CDR3: TGTGCCAGCAGCGAGGACAAGTATGGCTACACCTTC. This sequence encodes CASSEDKYGYTF. This chain joins TRBV5-4 and TRBJ1-2, with a possible D match to TRBD1 (5 bases). V shed 4 bases and J shed 5 bases, with 9 bases lying between them. The CDR3 totals 12 residues. Per germline, CDR1 SGHNT and CDR2 YYREEE (reference sequence).

The V and J genes are TRBV7-9 and TRBJ2-5; the D call may be TRBD1 or TRBD2 (5 bases each). Germline lookup yields CDR1 SEHNR and CDR2 FQNEAQ (reference sequence). This CDR3 comprises 13 residues. V was shortened by 10 bases and J by 4 bases, with 16 bases between the two germline ends. Here the CDR3 DNA reads TGTGCCACTCGGGACCCCTCGGGAGAGACCCAGTACTTC. Amino acids: CATRDPSGETQYF.

This clone was picked up a small number of times. The CDR3 spells CASRQENQPQHF. DNA for the CDR3: TGTGCCAGCAGACAGGAAAATCAGCCCCAGCATTTT. V gene TRBV28 combines with J gene TRBJ1-5, with D maybe TRBD1 (5 bases). Per germline, CDR1 MDHEN and CDR2 SYDVKM. The CDR3 runs to 12 residues. V shed 6 bases and J shed 4 bases, with 7 bases lying between them. The complete variable domain, with remaining parts taken from reference TRBV28 and TRBJ1-5, reads DVKVTQSSRYLVKRTGEKVFLECVQDMDHENMFWYRQDPGLGLRLIYFSYDVKMKEKGDIPEGYSVSREKKERFSLILESASTNQTSMYLCASRQENQPQHFGDGTRLSIL.

This chain connects TRBV14 to TRBJ2-1; D ambiguous. Trimming removed 4 bases from V and 11 bases from J, with 15 bases in between. The CDR3 contains 13 residues. Per germline, CDR1 SGHDN and CDR2 FVKESK. The DNA for the CDR3 is TGTGCCAGCAGCCCGTACCCCCCTACCCAGCAGTTCTTC. Translated: CASSPYPPTQQFF.

In this sample, this clone turned up once. This chain joins TRBV6-2 or TRBV6-3 and TRBJ2-2; TRBD2 matches at 7 bases. Germline V gene lookup returns CDR1 MNHEY and CDR2 SVGEGT. The CDR3 sequence is 18 residues long. V shed 2 bases, J shed 7 bases, and the junction held 16 bases outside the gene matches. The CDR3 spells CASSYTRWRAGVNGELFF. Written as DNA, the CDR3 is TGTGCCAGCAGTTACACTCGGTGGCGGGCGGGAGTTAACGGGGAGCTGTTTTTT.